This T cell receptor beta chain was observed in a study of blood T cells in healthy people across ages. Donors were healthy Caucasian individuals from Russia aged about 6 to 90. Study-wide findings and caveats: Donors of long life had a larger count of naive CD4+ cells and greater diversity than aged donors. Calculation of diversity from one million T cells yielded estimates considered to be underestimates.

A note on this clonotype: Its antigen is unidentified.

A second about 7 to 11 cycle PCR used barcoded and J-beta primers. Each cDNA molecule, via a template-switch adaptor with 12 random nucleotides, was tagged. TCRdb itself ran the 5' RACE reads through MiXCR, one entry per CDR3 protein. The top ten clones hold over 10% of a sample with 800,000 to 950,000 distinct CDR3 sequences, about 48% of them seen once. Germline V lookup: CDR1 MNHEY, CDR2 SVGAGI. The CDR3 extends over 14 amino acids. V gave up 1 base and J gave up 4 bases, with 10 bases separating them. Sequenced input: blood. The source is a man younger than 40 in good health. The chain links TRBV6-5 to TRBJ1-2; tentatively, D is TRBD1 (5 bases). The CDR3 DNA follows: TGTGCCAGCAGTTACTGGCAGGGATCCTATGGCTACACCTTC. This sequence encodes CASSYWQGSYGYTF.